The TCR beta chain described here comes from a study of blood T cell repertoires in COVID-19. Study information: Whether acute or convalescent, the COVID-19 samples came from the United States, Italy and Spain. In each case, the material was cDNA or gDNA derived from T cells, B-cell-depleted T cells, or PBMCs.

As originally analysed: Cell counts per sample came from amplifying reference gene primers. Assay: immunoSEQ multiplex PCR; the TCRdb copy retains only in-frame clones and omits some. V, J and clone size reflect that table, while D and trimming were determined from the DNA. The sample lists about 30,000 clones, roughly 87% seen once, with over 25% in the top ten. J gave up 5 bases and V 6 bases, and 7 bases lay outside the gene matches. This CDR3 has 15 residues. Germline CDR1 is LNHDA and CDR2 is SQIVND (reference sequence). The gene calls are TRBV19 and TRBJ2-1; TRBD2 aligns across 10 bases. The clonotype comes from a man older than 75 with acute or convalescent COVID-19. The sequenced material came from peripheral blood. The CDR3 DNA reads TGTGCCAGTAGACCGGGACTAGCGTGGAACAATGAGCAGTTCTTC. As protein: CASRPGLAWNNEQFF.